This passage covers 13 T cell receptor beta chains from one sample sequenced in a study of OX40 agonist ivuxolimab in advanced cancers. Here immunoSEQ multiplex PCR was the method, and the copy in TCRdb shows in-frame clones only, minus some. The sample holds about 70,000 clones, about 82% seen once. This specimen was CD4+ or CD8+ T cells sorted from blood, taken in a trial of the OX40 agonist ivuxolimab. The receptors originated from an adult with an advanced solid tumor such as melanoma, head and neck, liver or kidney cancer.

This chain joins TRBV7-2 and TRBJ2-3; possibly TRBD2 for D (5 bases). The CDR3 totals 14 residues. Germline assignment: CDR1 SGHTA and CDR2 FQGNSA. The V end lost 6 bases, the J end lost 2 bases, and 12 bases lay between the germline ends. The CDR3 region is CASRWTAHTDTQYF. CDR3 sequence (DNA): TGTGCCAGCAGATGGACTGCGCACACAGATACGCAGTATTTT.

The rearrangement links TRBV6-1 to TRBJ2-1; 7 bases fit TRBD1. The CDR3 totals 15 residues. V lost 3 bases to trimming and J lost 5 bases; unmatched junction nucleotides: 7. The germline gives CDR1 MNHNS, CDR2 SASEGT. The CDR3 is CASSDPRTGNNEQFF. For the CDR3, the DNA is TGTGCCAGCAGTGACCCCCGGACAGGTAACAATGAGCAGTTCTTC.

The rearrangement links TRBV30 to TRBJ1-6; D gene unclear. There are 11 residues in the CDR3. CDR1 GTSNPN and CDR2 SVGIG come from the germline V gene (reference sequence). The V and J ends lost 1 base and 9 bases respectively, with 4 bases between them. The CDR3, as DNA: TGTGCCTGGAGTGGAGGTTCACCCCTCCACTTT. It is translated as CAWSGGSPLHF. The full variable domain, with the rest looked up from reference TRBV30 and TRBJ1-6, is SQTIHQWPATLVQPVGSPLSLECTVEGTSNPNLYWYRQAAGRGLQLLFYSVGIGQISSEVPQNLSASRPQDRQFILSSKKLLLSDSGFYLCAWSGGSPLHFGNGTRLTVT.

The V gene is TRBV7-9, the J gene TRBJ1-2; D may be TRBD1 (5 bases). This CDR3 is 11 amino acids long. Trimming removed 6 bases at V and 6 bases at J, with 8 bases between. Germline loops: CDR1 SEHNR, CDR2 FQNEAQ (reference sequence). The CDR3 region has the DNA TGTGCCAGCAGTGGGGGTGATGGCTACACCTTC. It yields the protein CASSGGDGYTF.

The chain combines TRBV11-2 with TRBJ1-1; D gene ambiguous. The germline V gene encodes CDR1 SGHAT and CDR2 FQNNGV. V lost 3 bases, J lost 7 bases, and 6 bases lay in between. There are 11 residues in the CDR3. CDR3 protein: CASSLKIEAFF. The CDR3 region has the DNA TGTGCCAGCAGCTTGAAGATTGAAGCTTTCTTT. The entire variable domain, with the rest obtained from reference TRBV11-2 and TRBJ1-1, is as follows: EAGVAQSPRYKIIEKRQSVAFWCNPISGHATLYWYQQILGQGPKLLIQFQNNGVVDDSQLPKDRFSAERLKGVDSTLKIQPAKLEDSAVYLCASSLKIEAFFGQGTRLTVV.

V usage is TRBV19 and J usage is TRBJ1-5; no clear D gene. Germline assignment: CDR1 LNHDA and CDR2 SQIVND (reference sequence). The CDR3 has 14 residues. Between the trimmed V and J ends, which lost 5 bases and 1 base, there was a span of 9 bases. The CDR3 nucleotides are TGTGCCAGTAGTCTCGGACTAAGCAATCAGCCCCAGCATTTT. Protein: CASSLGLSNQPQHF.

The V and J genes are TRBV2 and TRBJ1-5; the D gene is possibly TRBD1 (5 bases). The length of the CDR3 is 14 residues. Germline CDR1 reads SNHLY; CDR2 reads FYNNEI. Trimming took off 2 bases at V and 10 bases at J, with 15 bases between the two ends. CDR3: CASSEQGSGSPQHF. The DNA of the CDR3 is TGTGCCAGCAGTGAACAGGGCAGCGGAAGCCCCCAGCATTTT. Variable domain in full (rest from reference TRBV2 and TRBJ1-5): EPEVTQTPSHQVTQMGQEVILRCVPISNHLYFYWYRQILGQKVEFLVSFYNNEISEKSEIFDDQFSVERPDGSNFTLKIRSTKLEDSAMYFCASSEQGSGSPQHFGDGTRLSIL.

The V call is TRBV29-1, the J call TRBJ2-3; D might be TRBD2 (9 bases). Trimming removed 5 bases from V and 4 bases from J, with 25 bases in between. From germline, CDR1 is SQVTM and CDR2 ANQGSEA. This CDR3 spans 17 amino acids. CDR3 in amino acids: CSVLNRGGSGSADTQYF. The DNA of the CDR3 is TGCAGCGTTTTAAACAGGGGGGGTAGCGGGAGTGCAGATACGCAGTATTTT.

The rearrangement uses TRBV2 and TRBJ1-1, with 7 bases lining up with TRBD1. Germline CDR1 is SNHLY and CDR2 is FYNNEI. Germline trimming cut 6 bases from V and 14 bases from J; bases unmatched to any gene: 12. This CDR3 has 12 amino acids. CDR3 sequence: CASSVGGGGGFF. The CDR3 DNA is TGTGCCAGCAGCGTGGGAGGAGGGGGCGGATTCTTT.

V usage is TRBV5-4 and J usage is TRBJ2-7, with TRBD1 identical over 7 bases. The CDR3 consists of 13 residues. Germline trimming cut 4 bases from V and 3 bases from J; bases unmatched to any gene: 4. CDR1 is SGHNT, CDR2 YYREEE, per germline (reference sequence). CDR3 DNA: TGTGCCAGCAGCCCGGGACAGCACTACGAGCAGTACTTC. It codes for CASSPGQHYEQYF.

The chain uses TRBV19 and TRBJ1-5; tentatively, D is TRBD1 (6 bases). The CDR3 runs 16 residues. Germline CDR1 LNHDA, CDR2 SQIVND (reference sequence). Trimming took 6 bases from V and 0 from J, leaving 15 bases between them. This CDR3 is CASSPDRLYSNQPQHF. The CDR3 region has the DNA TGTGCCAGTAGCCCCGACAGGCTGTATAGCAATCAGCCCCAGCATTTT.

The chain uses TRBV7-9 and TRBJ2-7; the match to TRBD2 covers 8 bases. Germline V lookup: CDR1 SEHNR, CDR2 FQNEAQ (reference sequence). This CDR3 is built from 13 residues. Trimming removed 5 bases from V and 5 bases from J; junction bases left unmatched: 5. The CDR3 bases are TGTGCCAGCAGCCCAAGCGGGAGCCACGAGCAGTACTTC. Amino acids: CASSPSGSHEQYF.

This sequence joins TRBV19 and TRBJ1-6; D call uncertain. The germline V gene encodes CDR1 LNHDA and CDR2 SQIVND (reference sequence). The CDR3 is made up of 14 amino acids. V lost 5 bases and J 4 bases, leaving 9 bases between the germline ends. The CDR3 spells CASSLGPYNSPLHF. DNA of the CDR3: TGTGCCAGTAGTCTTGGACCGTATAATTCACCCCTCCACTTT.